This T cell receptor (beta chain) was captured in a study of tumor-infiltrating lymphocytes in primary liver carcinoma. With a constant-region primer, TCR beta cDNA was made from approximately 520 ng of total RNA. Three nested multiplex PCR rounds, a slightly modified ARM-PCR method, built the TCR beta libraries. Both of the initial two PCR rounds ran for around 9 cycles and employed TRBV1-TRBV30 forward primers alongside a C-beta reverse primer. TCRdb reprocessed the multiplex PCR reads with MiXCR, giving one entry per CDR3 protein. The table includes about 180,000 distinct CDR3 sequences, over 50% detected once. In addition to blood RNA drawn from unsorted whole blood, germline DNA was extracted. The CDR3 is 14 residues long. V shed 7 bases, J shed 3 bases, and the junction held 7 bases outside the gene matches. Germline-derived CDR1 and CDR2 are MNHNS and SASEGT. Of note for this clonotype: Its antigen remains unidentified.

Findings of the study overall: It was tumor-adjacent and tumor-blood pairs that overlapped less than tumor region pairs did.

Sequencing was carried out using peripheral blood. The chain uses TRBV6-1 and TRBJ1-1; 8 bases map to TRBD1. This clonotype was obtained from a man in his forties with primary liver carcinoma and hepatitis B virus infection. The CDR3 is CASTRTGKDTEAFF. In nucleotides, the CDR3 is TGTGCCAGCACCAGGACAGGGAAGGACACTGAAGCTTTCTTT.